These T cell receptor beta chains were read from a single sample in a study of T cells after yellow fever vaccination. TCRdb passed the 5' RACE reads through MiXCR, listing each CDR3 protein once. The sample lists roughly 500,000 distinct CDR3 sequences; 15% to 20% were seen once. Sequences were derived from PBMCs, sampled 15 days after the yellow fever booster vaccination. The source is a man aged 30 to 45 who received the YFV17D yellow fever vaccine. Each CDR3 is given with its conserved first and last residue. A D gene is named only where the DNA matches it firmly. Rows may omit the clone size; those that give it use once, few, many or a size class.

V gene	J gene	clone size	D gene	CDR3 DNA	CDR3 protein
TRBV14	TRBJ2-1	few	-	TGTGCCAGCAGCCAGCTGGGACCCTTCGGCGATGAGCAGTTCTTC	CASSQLGPFGDEQFF
TRBV5-1	TRBJ2-7	-	-	TGCGCCAGCAGCTTGTTCATCCTTGGACAATACGAGCAGTACTTC	CASSLFILGQYEQYF
TRBV12-3/TRBV12-4	TRBJ2-1	few	TRBD2	TGTGCCAGCACTTTAATACTAGCGGGAGGTGGGGAGCAGTTCTTC	CASTLILAGGGEQFF
TRBV5-1	TRBJ2-7	-	TRBD2	TGCGCCAGCAGCTTGCCCCTAGCGGGAGAAAGGGGGCAGTACTTC	CASSLPLAGERGQYF
TRBV9	TRBJ2-5	-	TRBD1	TGTGCCAGTGGGACAGGGCCCTCAAGAGAGACCCAGTACTTC	CASGTGPSRETQYF
TRBV6-2/TRBV6-3	TRBJ2-3	few	TRBD2	TGTGCCAGCAGACCTAGCGGGAGGAACACAGATACGCAGTATTTT	CASRPSGRNTDTQYF
TRBV7-8	TRBJ1-1	-	-	TGTGCCAGCAGCTTAGATCTGGCGATGAACACTGAAGCTTTCTTT	CASSLDLAMNTEAFF
TRBV13	TRBJ2-5	-	-	TGTGCCAGCAGCTTTTCCCAGTACCAAGAGACCCAGTACTTC	CASSFSQYQETQYF
TRBV24-1	TRBJ2-5	few	-	TGTGCCACCAGTGTAGGGTCGGCAAGGACCCAGTACTTC	CATSVGSARTQYF
TRBV5-4	TRBJ2-1	-	TRBD1	TGTGCCAGCAGCGTACCGGGACAGGGCAATGAGCAGTTCTTC	CASSVPGQGNEQFF
TRBV6-5	TRBJ2-7	few	TRBD2	TGTGCCAGCAGTTACTCTCAGCGGGAGAATCCCTACGAGCAGTACTTC	CASSYSQRENPYEQYF
TRBV7-2	TRBJ2-3	few	-	TGTGCCAGCAGCCCCGCGGGGTTTTCGGGTACGCAGTATTTT	CASSPAGFSGTQYF
TRBV5-1	TRBJ2-2	-	-	TGCGCCAGCAGCTTGTACCTTGCGTTCGCGAACACCGGGGAGCTGTTTTTT	CASSLYLAFANTGELFF
TRBV4-2	TRBJ2-7	-	-	TGTGCCAGCAGCCAAGATGTCCGGGAGTTACCGTACGAGCAGTACTTC	CASSQDVRELPYEQYF
TRBV21-1	TRBJ2-1	few	-	TGTGCCAGCAGCAAACCAGAGGCTAGGAGCTCCTACAATGAGCAGTTCTTC	CASSKPEARSSYNEQFF
TRBV7-9	TRBJ1-2	-	TRBD1	TGTGCCAGCAGCTCCGAGACAGGGGGCAACTATGGCTACACCTTC	CASSSETGGNYGYTF
TRBV7-9	TRBJ1-1	few	TRBD1	TGTGCCAGCAGCTTACCCGCAGGGGGGGATGAAGCTTTCTTT	CASSLPAGGDEAFF
TRBV18	TRBJ2-1	-	-	TGTGCCAGCTCCCAAGGACAGCCATCTTACAATGAGCAGTTCTTC	CASSQGQPSYNEQFF
TRBV29-1	TRBJ2-1	-	TRBD2	TGCAGCGTCGCACCGGGACTAGCGGGGGATGAGCAGTTCTTC	CSVAPGLAGDEQFF
TRBV20-1	TRBJ1-1	few	-	TGCAGTGCCTCGGACAGACTCAACACTGAAGCTTTCTTT	CSASDRLNTEAFF
TRBV5-1	TRBJ2-7	-	-	TGCGCCAGCAGCTTATCACTGAACAACTACGAGCAGTACTTC	CASSLSLNNYEQYF
TRBV4-3	TRBJ2-1	few	-	TGCGCCAGCAGCCAAGATCAAGACCCTCGCGCTGAGCAGTTCTTC	CASSQDQDPRAEQFF
TRBV20-1	TRBJ2-7	-	TRBD1	TGCAGTGCTAGCCCCCGGGACAGCTACGAGCAGTACTTC	CSASPRDSYEQYF
TRBV29-1	TRBJ1-1	-	-	TGCAGCGTTCAGGGCCTTTTTGAAGCTTTCTTT	CSVQGLFEAFF
TRBV28	TRBJ1-1	-	-	TGTGCCATTACCCGGGACACCAAAAACACTGAAGCTTTCTTT	CAITRDTKNTEAFF
TRBV2	TRBJ2-2	-	-	TGTGCCAGTTCTCAGAGAGCTCATGGGACCGGGGAGCTGTTTTTT	CASSQRAHGTGELFF
TRBV18	TRBJ2-5	-	-	TGTGCCAGCTCAAGTAGCGTCCAAGAGACCCAGTACTTC	CASSSSVQETQYF
TRBV27	TRBJ2-3	few	TRBD2	TGTGCCAGCAGCCTCCGGACTAGCGGGCCAGTCCGCACAGATACGCAGTATTTT	CASSLRTSGPVRTDTQYF
TRBV11-1	TRBJ2-2	few	-	TGTGCCAGCAGCTTAGAGGTGAACACCGGGGAGCTGTTTTTT	CASSLEVNTGELFF
TRBV5-1	TRBJ2-1	many	-	TGCGCCAGCAGCTTTCGGATCTCGGATGAGCAGTTCTTC	CASSFRISDEQFF
TRBV4-2	TRBJ2-5	-	TRBD1	TGTGCCAGCAGCAAGAAACTACCGGGACAGGTGGGAGAGACCCAGTACTTC	CASSKKLPGQVGETQYF
TRBV12-3/TRBV12-4	TRBJ2-3	-	TRBD2	TGTGCCAGCAGCTACGGACTAGCGGGTACGCAGTATTTT	CASSYGLAGTQYF
TRBV6-5	TRBJ1-1	-	-	TGTGCCAGCAGTTACTCGATTATGAACACTGAAGCTTTCTTT	CASSYSIMNTEAFF
TRBV7-9	TRBJ2-1	-	-	TGTGCCAGCAGCCCCCAAACTTACAATGAGCAGTTCTTC	CASSPQTYNEQFF
TRBV4-3	TRBJ2-7	-	TRBD2	TGCGCCAGCAGCCAAGGGGCGGGAGGGACACCCTACGAGCAGTACTTC	CASSQGAGGTPYEQYF
TRBV15	TRBJ1-3	-	TRBD1	TGTGCCACCAGCAGAGATCTATGGGGACAGGGAGGAAACACCATATATTTT	CATSRDLWGQGGNTIYF
TRBV29-1	TRBJ2-3	few	TRBD1	TGCAGCGTTGAAAATGACAGGGGAAACGGAGATACGCAGTATTTT	CSVENDRGNGDTQYF
TRBV4-3	TRBJ2-3	many	-	TGCGCCAGCAGCCAAGGTGGGGACACCCCATCCACAGATACGCAGTATTTT	CASSQGGDTPSTDTQYF
TRBV29-1	TRBJ1-1	once	-	TGCAGCGTTGTTAGGTTCATGAACACTGAAGCTTTCTTT	CSVVRFMNTEAFF
TRBV7-2	TRBJ2-1	few	-	TGTGCCAGCAGCTCACTACATGGGACCTACAATGAGCAGTTCTTC	CASSSLHGTYNEQFF
TRBV20-1	TRBJ2-5	-	TRBD2	TGCAGTGCTAGATCGACTAGCGGGTTACAAGAGACCCAGTACTTC	CSARSTSGLQETQYF
TRBV10-2	TRBJ2-2	-	-	TGCGCCAGCAGGGATATACTAGCACCTAAAGCCAACACCGGGGAGCTGTTTTTT	CASRDILAPKANTGELFF
TRBV6-2/TRBV6-3	TRBJ2-7	few	TRBD1	TGTGCCAGCAGATTCGGACAGGCCTACGAGCAGTACTTC	CASRFGQAYEQYF
TRBV18	TRBJ2-5	-	-	TGTGCCAGCGGGCAGGGAGCGGTGGAGACCCAGTACTTC	CASGQGAVETQYF
TRBV13	TRBJ1-2	few	TRBD1	TGTGCCAGCAGCTCAGGGACAGGAACGAACTATGGCTACACCTTC	CASSSGTGTNYGYTF
TRBV12-3/TRBV12-4	TRBJ2-5	few	-	TGTGCCAGCAGTTCCCCGTTCCGGGGACAAGAGACCCAGTACTTC	CASSSPFRGQETQYF
TRBV7-2	TRBJ2-3	-	-	TGTGCCAGCAGCTTATTCGGGAGAGGCACAGATACGCAGTATTTT	CASSLFGRGTDTQYF
TRBV20-1	TRBJ2-3	few	TRBD2	TGCAGTGCCGAGGGACTAGTCCCAGATACGCAGTATTTT	CSAEGLVPDTQYF
TRBV7-2	TRBJ2-3	-	-	TGTGCCAGCAGACACGCCAGCACAGATACGCAGTATTTT	CASRHASTDTQYF
TRBV19	TRBJ2-7	few	-	TGTGCCAGTAGTATCTCGATCAAGGCGGGGGAGCAGTACTTC	CASSISIKAGEQYF
TRBV7-9	TRBJ2-7	-	-	TGTGCCAGCAGTCCTCAGGGAATGGGGCAGTACTTC	CASSPQGMGQYF
TRBV5-1	TRBJ2-5	-	-	TGCGCCAGCAGCCCCACACAGGGAGCCGAGACCCAGTACTTC	CASSPTQGAETQYF
TRBV10-3	TRBJ2-1	-	-	TGTGCCATCAGTGGGGGAGGGGGCGATGAGCAGTTCTTC	CAISGGGGDEQFF
TRBV18	TRBJ2-3	-	TRBD2	TGTGCCAGCTCACTGCCGGGACTAGCGGATACGCAGTATTTT	CASSLPGLADTQYF
TRBV18	TRBJ2-3	-	-	TGTGCCAGCTCACCGGAGGCCGTGGCAGATACGCAGTATTTT	CASSPEAVADTQYF